This T cell receptor (beta chain) stems from a study of blood T cell repertoires in COVID-19. Study-wide context: Spain, Italy and the United States supplied samples that represented acute and convalescent COVID-19.

The V gene's germline CDR1 is MRHNA and CDR2 SNTAGT. V shed 5 bases and J 6 bases; nucleotides not matched to a gene: 7. This CDR3 has 16 residues. Source study methods: Nucleated cell number was recorded as an estimate derived from reference gene primer amplification. The data were produced by immunoSEQ multiplex PCR, yet TCRdb's version contains in-frame clones alone and is incomplete. From that table come the V and J calls and clone size; the DNA was used to work out D and trimming. The sample records 50,000 to 65,000 clones, about four fifths being singletons. The rearrangement uses TRBV6-4 and TRBJ2-3, with 14 bases lining up with TRBD2. Sequenced sample: peripheral blood. The sequence came from a human donor in a cohort sampled during active COVID-19. Here the CDR3 reads CASSRGLAGELDTQYF. CDR3 bases: TGTGCCAGCAGTCGGGGACTAGCGGGGGAACTGGATACGCAGTATTTT.